This entry lists 16 T cell receptor beta chains sequenced from one sample in a study of read filtering for tumor transcriptome and immune sequencing. The library was built from about 400 ng RNA with molecular barcoded adaptors for alpha/delta and beta/gamma chains. One entry per CDR3 protein results from TCRdb running MiXCR on the reads. The data hold 35,000 to 50,000 distinct CDR3 sequences, with around 20% observed a single time. Input material: a population of CD138-negative cells sorted from bone marrow. All receptors derive from a donor aged 40 or older with multiple myeloma.

Notes on this clonotype: Given a much more abundant clone one base away, this may be a read error. This chain joins TRBV7-6 and TRBJ1-4, with 7 bases that match TRBD1. The CDR3 consists of 15 residues. The germline CDR1 and CDR2 sequences are SGHVS and FNYEAQ. The CDR3 loop reads CASSPQTGRDEKLVF. DNA for the CDR3: TGTGCCAGCAGCCCCCAGACAGGGAGGGATGAAAAACTGGTTTTT.

This clonotype was counted ten times or more. The V gene is TRBV7-8, the J gene TRBJ2-4; 7 nucleotides agree with TRBD1. The CDR3 has 14 residues. Germline loops: CDR1 SGHVS, CDR2 FQNEAQ. With V trimmed by 6 bases and J by 6 bases, 8 bases remained unmatched. The CDR3 DNA reads as TGTGCCAGCAGGCCAACCGGGACAGCAAACATTCAGTACTTC. Its protein product is CASRPTGTANIQYF.

This clonotype occurred many times. A much larger clone sits a single nucleotide away, making a read error possible. The chain uses TRBV4-1 and TRBJ2-1; D gene uncertain. Per germline, CDR1 MGHRA and CDR2 YSYEKL. The CDR3 consists of 11 residues. Trimming took 3 bases from V and 7 from J, leaving 4 bases between them. The CDR3 nucleotides are TGCGCCAGCAGCCAGGTTAATGAGCAGTTCTTC. This encodes CASSQVNEQFF.

The chain couples TRBV5-1 to TRBJ2-7; 7 bases match TRBD1. Germline V gene lookup returns CDR1 SGHRS and CDR2 YFSETQ. The CDR3 is 14 residues long. Trimming at V came to 4 bases and at J to 0 bases, leaving 4 bases not matched to a gene. The CDR3 nucleotides read TGCGCCAGCAGCCGGGGACAGAGCTCCTACGAGCAGTACTTC. Translated: CASSRGQSSYEQYF.

This clonotype has ten or more counts. CDR3 residues: CASSLSSGRNTQYF. The CDR3 DNA reads as TGTGCCAGCAGTTTGTCTAGCGGGAGAAATACGCAGTATTTT. V is TRBV12-3 or TRBV12-4 and J is TRBJ2-3, with 10 bases lining up with TRBD2. The CDR3 extends over 14 amino acids. Trimming removed 3 bases from V and 7 bases from J; junction bases left unmatched: 4.

This clonotype has at least ten counts. The chain joins TRBV5-5 to TRBJ2-5; 9 nucleotides match TRBD2. With V trimmed by 4 bases and J by 1 base, 11 bases remained unmatched. The CDR3 consists of 17 residues. The germline gives CDR1 SGHKS, CDR2 YYEKEE (reference sequence). The CDR3 loop is CASSQIKVTSGQETQYF. The CDR3 DNA reads TGTGCCAGCAGCCAAATAAAGGTGACTAGCGGCCAAGAGACCCAGTACTTC. The whole variable domain, filled in from reference TRBV5-5 and TRBJ2-5, reads DAGVTQSPTHLIKTRGQQVTLRCSPISGHKSVSWYQQVLGQGPQFIFQYYEKEERGRGNFPDRFSARQFPNYSSELNVNALLLGDSALYLCASSQIKVTSGQETQYFGPGTRLLVL.

This clonotype has a count of ten or more. The V and J genes are TRBV20-1 and TRBJ1-1; no clear D. The V end was cut by 0 bases, the J end by 1 base, with 6 bases between. CDR1 is DFQATT and CDR2 is SNEGSKA in the germline V gene (reference sequence). CDR3 size: 13 residues. For the CDR3, the DNA is TGCAGTGCTAGAGAGGGTACGAACACTGAAGCTTTCTTT. Protein product: CSAREGTNTEAFF.

This clonotype was counted ten times or more. The chain employs TRBV6-5 and TRBJ2-7; D might be TRBD2 (6 bases). Germline V gives CDR1 MNHEY, CDR2 SVGAGI. This CDR3 is 14 amino acids long. V lost 0 bases and J lost 2, with 8 bases in between. DNA for the CDR3: TGTGCCAGCAGTTACTCCGCGGGACCCTACGAGCAGTACTTC. This encodes CASSYSAGPYEQYF.

A word on this clonotype: This could be a read error, since a much larger clone is one nucleotide away. V is TRBV6-5 and J is TRBJ1-6; 8 bases agree with TRBD1. The CDR3 runs to 14 residues. The germline gives CDR1 MNHEY, CDR2 SVGAGI. The CDR3 region has the DNA TGTGCCAGCACCACGACAGGGGATGGTTCACTCCTCCACTTT. Translating gives CASTTTGDGSLLHF.

This clonotype was observed many times. The chain employs TRBV21-1 and TRBJ2-7; the DNA was not used to check the table's D call, TRBD1. TRBV21-1 is tagged as a pseudogene. The CDR3 length is 18 residues. As DNA, the CDR3 is TGTGCCAGCAGTTTGACTCCCCTCGGGACACCGCCCTCCTACGAGCAGTACTTC. Translation: CASSLTPLGTPPSYEQYF.

This clonotype was recorded at least ten times. The chain carries TRBV28 and TRBJ2-7; D is unresolved. Germline loops: CDR1 MDHEN, CDR2 SYDVKM. The V gene lost 3 bases and the J gene lost 4 bases, with 7 bases spanning the gap. The CDR3 loop spans 12 amino acids. The CDR3 sequence: CASSFGSYEQYF. CDR3 nucleotides: TGTGCCAGCAGTTTCGGAAGTTACGAGCAGTACTTC.

This clonotype has at least ten counts. This rearrangement joins TRBV20-1 to TRBJ1-6; 8 nucleotides line up with TRBD1. V dropped 1 base and J dropped 6; count of bases not matched to a gene: 5. CDR3 length: 15 amino acids. Germline CDR1 and CDR2: DFQATT and SNEGSKA (reference sequence). The CDR3 DNA reads TGCAGTGCTAGAGCTATAACAGGGGGTAATTCACCCCTCCACTTT. Its translation: CSARAITGGNSPLHF.

This clonotype has ten or more counts. The chain employs TRBV7-2 and TRBJ2-2, with D unresolved. The germline V gene encodes CDR1 SGHTA and CDR2 FQGNSA. Trimming left V 5 bases short and J 6 bases short, with 10 bases between. The length of the CDR3 is 13 residues. In DNA, the CDR3 is TGTGCCAGCAGCAATTATCTAGCCGGGGAGCTGTTTTTT. This sequence encodes CASSNYLAGELFF.

This clonotype has a count of ten or more. The V gene is TRBV6-5, the J gene TRBJ1-6; no reliable D call. Germline values: CDR1 MNHEY, CDR2 SVGAGI. The CDR3 runs 13 residues. Trimming removed 4 bases from V and 7 bases from J, with 8 bases in between. This CDR3 reads CASSSSENSPLHF. The DNA of the CDR3 is TGTGCCAGCAGTTCCAGCGAGAATTCACCCCTCCACTTT.

This clonotype was recorded many times. The chain combines TRBV7-2 with TRBJ2-5, with D perhaps matching TRBD2 (6 bases). From germline, CDR1 is SGHTA and CDR2 FQGNSA. CDR3 length: 13 amino acids. The ends were cut back, 5 bases at V and 1 base at J, with 8 bases in the middle. CDR3 region: CASSRGFQETQYF. CDR3 nucleotides: TGTGCCAGCAGCCGGGGGTTCCAAGAGACCCAGTACTTC.

This clonotype was seen at least ten times. This sequence joins TRBV6-6 and TRBJ2-3, with TRBD1 matching over 7 bases. CDR3 length: 15 residues. The J segment lost 2 bases and the V segment lost 6 bases, leaving 8 bases of the junction unmatched. Germline V CDR1 and CDR2: MNHNY, SVGAGI (reference sequence). CDR3 coding DNA: TGTGCCAGCAGGGGTGGACAGGCCCCCACAGATACGCAGTATTTT. Its translation is CASRGGQAPTDTQYF.